The rows below give T cell receptor beta chains drawn from one sample of a study of early T cells in non-severe SARS-CoV-2 infection. TCRdb used MiXCR to reprocess the 5' RACE reads, holding one entry per CDR3 protein. The repertoire holds about 60,000 distinct CDR3 sequences, with roughly 10% as singletons. What was sequenced was whole blood. The receptors come from an adult who was a healthcare worker with PCR-confirmed SARS-CoV-2 infection or an uninfected control (not recorded which). CDR3s include the opening cysteine and the closing phenylalanine or tryptophan. D genes are given only for firm matches. A row's size may be missing; if present it is once, few, many or a size class.

CDR3 length: 14; J gene: TRBJ2-7; clone size: NA; D gene: TRBD1; V gene: TRBV6-6; CDR3 protein: CASSYQGESHEQYF; CDR3 DNA: TGTGCCAGCAGTTACCAGGGGGAGTCCCACGAGCAGTACTTC
CDR3 length: 14; J gene: TRBJ1-2; clone size: many; D gene: NA; V gene: TRBV5-1; CDR3 protein: CASTPGVINYGYTF; CDR3 DNA: TGCGCCAGCACCCCCGGGGTGATCAACTATGGCTACACCTTC
CDR3 length: 13; J gene: TRBJ1-2; clone size: few; D gene: NA; V gene: TRBV5-1; CDR3 protein: CASSLDGHQGYTF; CDR3 DNA: TGCGCCAGCAGCTTGGACGGTCATCAAGGCTACACCTTC
CDR3 length: 14; J gene: TRBJ2-7; clone size: NA; D gene: TRBD1; V gene: TRBV3-1; CDR3 protein: CASSLTGGGLEQYF; CDR3 DNA: TGTGCCAGCAGCCTCACAGGGGGCGGTCTCGAGCAGTACTTC
CDR3 length: 17; J gene: TRBJ2-1; clone size: many; D gene: NA; V gene: TRBV5-1; CDR3 protein: CASSSGRSVISYNEQFF; CDR3 DNA: TGCGCCAGCAGCTCCGGGCGAAGCGTCATTTCCTACAATGAGCAGTTCTTC
CDR3 length: 13; J gene: TRBJ2-7; clone size: few; D gene: NA; V gene: TRBV2; CDR3 protein: CASRGAYSYEQYF; CDR3 DNA: TGTGCCAGCCGAGGAGCTTACTCGTACGAGCAGTACTTC
CDR3 length: 13; J gene: TRBJ2-5; clone size: many; D gene: NA; V gene: TRBV29-1; CDR3 protein: CSVESQGTETQYF; CDR3 DNA: TGCAGCGTTGAATCCCAGGGTACAGAGACCCAGTACTTC
CDR3 length: 10; J gene: TRBJ2-1; clone size: NA; D gene: NA; V gene: TRBV30; CDR3 protein: CAWSIGEQFF; CDR3 DNA: TGTGCCTGGAGTATCGGTGAGCAGTTCTTC
CDR3 length: 16; J gene: TRBJ2-3; clone size: many; D gene: TRBD2; V gene: TRBV9; CDR3 protein: CASSVGSGTTTDTQYF; CDR3 DNA: TGTGCCAGCAGCGTAGGTAGCGGGACTACCACAGATACGCAGTATTTT
CDR3 length: 16; J gene: TRBJ2-5; clone size: few; D gene: TRBD1; V gene: TRBV18; CDR3 protein: CASSPGTGLGQETQYF; CDR3 DNA: TGTGCCAGCTCACCTGGGACAGGGCTTGGCCAAGAGACCCAGTACTTC
CDR3 length: 15; J gene: TRBJ2-7; clone size: few; D gene: NA; V gene: TRBV6-5; CDR3 protein: CASSYSTGDDYEQYF; CDR3 DNA: TGTGCCAGCAGTTACTCAACCGGCGACGACTACGAGCAGTACTTC
CDR3 length: 16; J gene: TRBJ2-7; clone size: many; D gene: NA; V gene: TRBV28; CDR3 protein: CASRDPGGRSSYEQYF; CDR3 DNA: TGTGCCAGCAGGGACCCTGGGGGCCGGAGCTCCTACGAGCAGTACTTC
CDR3 length: 15; J gene: TRBJ2-3; clone size: NA; D gene: TRBD1; V gene: TRBV10-3; CDR3 protein: CATRELQGTTDTQYF; CDR3 DNA: TGTGCCACTAGGGAGTTACAGGGGACCACAGATACGCAGTATTTT
CDR3 length: 13; J gene: TRBJ1-2; clone size: NA; D gene: NA; V gene: TRBV29-1; CDR3 protein: CSVEDQRGRGYTF; CDR3 DNA: TGCAGCGTTGAAGATCAACGCGGGCGCGGCTACACCTTC
CDR3 length: 13; J gene: TRBJ2-3; clone size: few; D gene: NA; V gene: TRBV5-1; CDR3 protein: CASSTGGRDTQYF; CDR3 DNA: TGCGCCAGCAGCACCGGAGGCAGGGATACGCAGTATTTT
CDR3 length: 17; J gene: TRBJ2-1; clone size: many; D gene: TRBD1; V gene: TRBV5-1; CDR3 protein: CASSLDPLGQGNNEQFF; CDR3 DNA: TGCGCCAGCAGCTTGGATCCTCTTGGACAGGGCAACAATGAGCAGTTCTTC
CDR3 length: 11; J gene: TRBJ1-5; clone size: many; D gene: NA; V gene: TRBV24-1; CDR3 protein: CATSDQQTQHF; CDR3 DNA: TGTGCCACCAGTGACCAACAGACCCAGCATTTT
CDR3 length: 13; J gene: TRBJ2-3; clone size: few; D gene: TRBD2; V gene: TRBV20-1; CDR3 protein: CSAPTSGGDTQYF; CDR3 DNA: TGCAGTGCCCCGACTAGCGGGGGAGATACGCAGTATTTT
CDR3 length: 16; J gene: TRBJ2-5; clone size: NA; D gene: NA; V gene: TRBV20-1; CDR3 protein: CSARDQGRVYQETQYF; CDR3 DNA: TGCAGTGCTAGAGATCAGGGCAGGGTATACCAAGAGACCCAGTACTTC
CDR3 length: 14; J gene: TRBJ1-1; clone size: few; D gene: TRBD1; V gene: TRBV10-1; CDR3 protein: CASSRGTARTEAFF; CDR3 DNA: TGCGCCAGCAGCCGAGGGACAGCAAGGACTGAAGCTTTCTTT
CDR3 length: 11; J gene: TRBJ2-7; clone size: many; D gene: NA; V gene: TRBV2; CDR3 protein: CASSVQYEQYF; CDR3 DNA: TGTGCCAGCAGTGTACAGTACGAGCAGTACTTC
CDR3 length: 17; J gene: TRBJ2-1; clone size: few; D gene: TRBD2; V gene: TRBV5-1; CDR3 protein: CASSPDTGLAAYNEQFF; CDR3 DNA: TGCGCCAGCAGCCCCGACACCGGACTAGCGGCGTACAATGAGCAGTTCTTC
CDR3 length: 15; J gene: TRBJ2-4; clone size: few; D gene: NA; V gene: TRBV7-2; CDR3 protein: CASSSNRVAGNIQYF; CDR3 DNA: TGTGCCAGCAGTTCGAATCGGGTCGCTGGGAACATTCAGTACTTC
CDR3 length: 13; J gene: TRBJ2-7; clone size: NA; D gene: NA; V gene: TRBV7-2; CDR3 protein: CASSLGRDYEQYF; CDR3 DNA: TGTGCCAGCAGCTTAGGTCGGGACTACGAGCAGTACTTC
CDR3 length: 15; J gene: TRBJ2-3; clone size: few; D gene: TRBD2; V gene: TRBV6-5; CDR3 protein: CASSYAGGPTDTQYF; CDR3 DNA: TGTGCCAGCAGTTATGCGGGAGGGCCAACAGATACGCAGTATTTT
CDR3 length: 16; J gene: TRBJ2-3; clone size: NA; D gene: NA; V gene: TRBV29-1; CDR3 protein: CSVDGLAGLGTDTQYF; CDR3 DNA: TGCAGCGTTGACGGGCTAGCCGGGTTGGGCACAGATACGCAGTATTTT
CDR3 length: 13; J gene: TRBJ2-7; clone size: many; D gene: NA; V gene: TRBV14; CDR3 protein: CASSNRVGNEQYF; CDR3 DNA: TGTGCCAGCAGCAACAGGGTTGGTAACGAGCAGTACTTC
CDR3 length: 11; J gene: TRBJ2-1; clone size: few; D gene: NA; V gene: TRBV4-1; CDR3 protein: CASSQRGEKFF; CDR3 DNA: TGCGCCAGCAGTCAGAGGGGGGAGAAGTTCTTC
CDR3 length: 15; J gene: TRBJ1-5; clone size: NA; D gene: TRBD1; V gene: TRBV4-2; CDR3 protein: CASSQGQGVIQPQHF; CDR3 DNA: TGTGCCAGCAGCCAAGGACAGGGAGTGATTCAGCCCCAGCATTTT
CDR3 length: 13; J gene: TRBJ2-7; clone size: many; D gene: NA; V gene: TRBV27; CDR3 protein: CASSPGASYEQYF; CDR3 DNA: TGTGCCAGCAGTCCGGGGGCGAGCTACGAGCAGTACTTC
CDR3 length: 16; J gene: TRBJ2-6; clone size: NA; D gene: NA; V gene: TRBV7-6; CDR3 protein: CASSMDSLSGANVLTF; CDR3 DNA: TGTGCCAGCAGCATGGACAGCCTCTCTGGGGCCAACGTCCTGACTTTC
CDR3 length: 15; J gene: TRBJ1-2; clone size: few; D gene: NA; V gene: TRBV25-1; CDR3 protein: CASSGPGRYLYGYTF; CDR3 DNA: TGTGCCAGCAGTGGTCCCGGCAGGTACCTCTATGGCTACACCTTC
CDR3 length: 17; J gene: TRBJ2-7; clone size: NA; D gene: TRBD1; V gene: TRBV6-6; CDR3 protein: CASSYGAAGGEPYEQYF; CDR3 DNA: TGTGCCAGCAGTTACGGGGCCGCAGGGGGCGAACCCTACGAGCAGTACTTC
CDR3 length: 15; J gene: TRBJ2-2; clone size: NA; D gene: TRBD1; V gene: TRBV7-3; CDR3 protein: CASSLSGGNTGELFF; CDR3 DNA: TGTGCCAGCAGCTTATCAGGGGGGAACACCGGGGAGCTGTTTTTT
CDR3 length: 15; J gene: TRBJ1-5; clone size: many; D gene: TRBD1; V gene: TRBV12-3/TRBV12-4; CDR3 protein: CASRQWTGGNQPQHF; CDR3 DNA: TGTGCCAGCAGGCAATGGACAGGGGGCAATCAGCCCCAGCATTTT
CDR3 length: 13; J gene: TRBJ2-3; clone size: few; D gene: TRBD1; V gene: TRBV4-1; CDR3 protein: CASRGQGADTQYF; CDR3 DNA: TGCGCCAGCCGGGGACAGGGGGCAGATACGCAGTATTTT
CDR3 length: 14; J gene: TRBJ2-5; clone size: NA; D gene: NA; V gene: TRBV30; CDR3 protein: CAWSVRTVQETQYF; CDR3 DNA: TGTGCCTGGAGTGTCCGGACGGTCCAAGAGACCCAGTACTTC
CDR3 length: 16; J gene: TRBJ2-1; clone size: few; D gene: TRBD1; V gene: TRBV24-1; CDR3 protein: CATSQTGGAYGNEQFF; CDR3 DNA: TGTGCCACCAGTCAGACAGGGGGCGCCTACGGCAATGAGCAGTTCTTC
CDR3 length: 11; J gene: TRBJ2-1; clone size: many; D gene: TRBD2; V gene: TRBV2; CDR3 protein: CASQGTSEQFF; CDR3 DNA: TGTGCCTCCCAAGGGACTAGCGAGCAGTTCTTC
CDR3 length: 13; J gene: TRBJ2-5; clone size: few; D gene: NA; V gene: TRBV12-3/TRBV12-4; CDR3 protein: CASSEALGETQYF; CDR3 DNA: TGTGCCAGCAGTGAGGCTCTAGGAGAGACCCAGTACTTC
CDR3 length: 15; J gene: TRBJ2-1; clone size: many; D gene: NA; V gene: TRBV15; CDR3 protein: CATSRDYSSKNEQFF; CDR3 DNA: TGTGCCACCAGCAGAGATTATAGCAGTAAAAATGAGCAGTTCTTC
CDR3 length: 14; J gene: TRBJ2-1; clone size: NA; D gene: NA; V gene: TRBV20-1; CDR3 protein: CSAGDYRSYNEQFF; CDR3 DNA: TGCAGTGCCGGAGACTATCGCTCCTACAATGAGCAGTTCTTC
CDR3 length: 15; J gene: TRBJ1-4; clone size: NA; D gene: NA; V gene: TRBV20-1; CDR3 protein: CSARVGGGSRWKLFF; CDR3 DNA: TGCAGTGCTAGAGTAGGAGGGGGTTCCCGGTGGAAACTGTTTTTT
CDR3 length: 14; J gene: TRBJ2-7; clone size: many; D gene: NA; V gene: TRBV7-6; CDR3 protein: CASSLPGPTYEQYF; CDR3 DNA: TGTGCCAGCAGTCTACCGGGACCGACCTACGAGCAGTACTTC
CDR3 length: 13; J gene: TRBJ1-3; clone size: few; D gene: TRBD1; V gene: TRBV3-1; CDR3 protein: CASSHGQGNTIYF; CDR3 DNA: TGTGCCAGCAGCCACGGACAGGGTAATACCATATATTTT
CDR3 length: 16; J gene: TRBJ2-3; clone size: few; D gene: TRBD2; V gene: TRBV6-6; CDR3 protein: CASSFVVAGDPDTQYF; CDR3 DNA: TGTGCCAGCAGTTTTGTGGTAGCGGGAGACCCAGATACGCAGTATTTT